This T cell receptor (beta chain) was retrieved from a study of T cell responses to AZD1222 COVID-19 vaccine. Germline CDR1 and CDR2: SGHVS and FQNEAQ. Trimming cost V 2 bases and J 6 bases, with 16 bases left between them. The CDR3 is made up of 16 amino acids. Profiling relied on immunoSEQ multiplex PCR, and the TCRdb table lists in-frame clones only, not all of them. The data contain about 130,000 clones, about nine tenths of them singletons. The TCR comes from an adult in good health. Here the sequenced sample was peripheral blood, taken on day 0 of AZD1222 vaccination. The chain couples TRBV7-8 to TRBJ2-2; D tentatively reads TRBD1 or TRBD2 (6 bases each). This CDR3 reads CASSLLNGGGPGELFF. The CDR3 region has the DNA TGTGCCAGCAGCTTACTAAACGGGGGCGGTCCCGGGGAGCTGTTTTTT.